This passage covers 4 T cell receptor beta chains from one sample sequenced in a study of T cell responses to AZD1222 COVID-19 vaccine. The protocol was immunoSEQ multiplex PCR, while the TCRdb copy is restricted to in-frame clones and leaves out a portion. The sample carries around 120,000 clones, approximately 92% recorded once. Sequencing was performed on peripheral blood, taken 28 days after the second AZD1222 dose. These receptors were collected from an adult who received the AZD1222 COVID-19 vaccine.

This chain links TRBV24-1 with TRBJ1-4; D is unclear. Germline CDR1 reads KGHDR; CDR2 reads SFDVKD. CDR3 length: 13 residues. V lost 1 base, J lost 3 bases, and 2 bases lay in between. The CDR3 spells CATSDFPNEKLFF. The DNA for the CDR3 is TGTGCCACCAGTGATTTCCCTAATGAAAAACTGTTTTTT.

This chain joins TRBV7-9 and TRBJ1-4, with 9 nucleotides matching TRBD1. CDR3 length: 18 amino acids. Germline V gene sequence: CDR1 SEHNR, CDR2 FQNEAQ (reference sequence). Trimming at V came to 0 bases and at J to 8 bases, leaving 13 bases not matched to a gene. The CDR3 reads CASSLAGDRADVWEKLFF. In DNA form, the CDR3 reads TGTGCCAGCAGCTTAGCAGGGGACAGGGCGGACGTTTGGGAAAAACTGTTTTTT.

The chain combines TRBV6-5 with TRBJ1-4, with TRBD1 matching over 7 bases. After removal of 6 bases from V and 7 bases from J, the junction contained 11 bases not matched to a gene. The CDR3 length is 15 residues. Germline-derived CDR1 and CDR2 are MNHEY and SVGAGI. CDR3 coding DNA: TGTGCCAGCAGATACCTCAGGACAGGTGGTGAAAAACTGTTTTTT. This sequence encodes CASRYLRTGGEKLFF.

In this sample, this clone turned up once. The chain couples TRBV18 to TRBJ1-6, with 8 bases aligning to TRBD1. The CDR3 spans 14 residues. The ends lost 4 bases at V and 10 bases at J; junction bases unmatched: 6. Germline lookup yields CDR1 KGHSH and CDR2 LQKENI. CDR3 DNA: TGTGCCAGCTCACTGGACAGGGATCGGTCACCCCTCCACTTT. This encodes CASSLDRDRSPLHF.